This T cell receptor (beta chain) was captured in a study of OX40 agonist ivuxolimab in advanced cancers. Study-level background: The study reported partial responses in three patients: one hepatocellular carcinoma, two cutaneous melanoma.

The protocol was immunoSEQ multiplex PCR, while the TCRdb copy is restricted to in-frame clones and leaves out a portion. The table shows about 48,000 clones, with around 90% occurring only once. The germline V gene has CDR1 GTSNPN and CDR2 SVGIG (reference sequence). V shed 0 bases and J shed 12 bases, with 15 bases lying between them. The CDR3 is made up of 13 amino acids. About this clone itself: Its antigen remains unknown.

Whole-study results and caveats: Individuals who were partial responders at 0.1-3.0 mg/kg had clonal expansion that ranked among the lowest. At 0.1 to 3.0 mg/kg, clonal expansion of CD4+ and CD8+ blood T cells had occurred by week 6. The expanded peripheral T cells' antigen specificity was not determined.

This TCR derives from an adult with an advanced solid tumor such as melanoma, head and neck, liver or kidney cancer. The gene calls are TRBV30 and TRBJ2-1; possibly TRBD2 for D (5 bases). The material was CD4+ or CD8+ T cells sorted from blood, obtained in a trial of the OX40 agonist ivuxolimab. In DNA, the CDR3 is TGTGCCTGGAGTGTACTTGAGGGCATATCGCAGTTCTTC. It encodes CAWSVLEGISQFF. Full variable domain (outside the CDR3, taken from reference TRBV30 and TRBJ2-1): SQTIHQWPATLVQPVGSPLSLECTVEGTSNPNLYWYRQAAGRGLQLLFYSVGIGQISSEVPQNLSASRPQDRQFILSSKKLLLSDSGFYLCAWSVLEGISQFFGPGTRLTVL.